This is a list of T cell receptor beta chains from one sample in a study of blood T cell repertoires in COVID-19. Sequencing was performed with immunoSEQ multiplex PCR; in TCRdb, only in-frame clones are kept and a portion is missing. The sample records over 85,000 clones, 72% being singletons. Sequences were obtained from peripheral blood. The receptor source for this set is a woman in her sixties with acute or convalescent COVID-19. Both conserved end residues are part of each CDR3. D genes are given only for firm matches. The listing skips clone size in some rows; elsewhere it reads once, few, many or a size class.

D gene	V gene	clone size	J gene	CDR3 protein	CDR3 DNA
NA	TRBV5-1	NA	TRBJ2-6	CASSLHLSGANVLTF	TGCGCCAGCAGCTTACACCTCTCTGGGGCCAACGTCCTGACTTTC
TRBD1	TRBV19	NA	TRBJ1-6	CASRTTDRGRSYNSPLHF	TGTGCCAGTAGAACTACCGACAGGGGCAGATCCTATAATTCACCCCTCCACTTT
TRBD1	TRBV30	NA	TRBJ1-2	CAWSNPTGGKYGYTF	TGTGCCTGGAGTAACCCGACAGGGGGCAAGTATGGCTACACCTTC
TRBD2	TRBV3-1/TRBV3-2	NA	TRBJ2-3	CASSQVILAGVDTQYF	TGTGCCAGCAGCCAAGTTATCCTAGCGGGGGTTGATACGCAGTATTTT
TRBD1	TRBV24-1	NA	TRBJ2-2	CATSGLPGQGNTGELFF	TGTGCCACCAGTGGTCTACCGGGACAGGGGAACACCGGGGAGCTGTTTTTT
TRBD1	TRBV13	few	TRBJ2-5	CASSADRGRETQYF	TGTGCCAGCAGCGCCGACAGGGGGCGAGAGACCCAGTACTTC
NA	TRBV30	NA	TRBJ1-5	CAWTPQLNQPQHF	TGTGCCTGGACCCCACAGTTAAATCAGCCCCAGCATTTT
NA	TRBV20-1	NA	TRBJ2-5	CSASVGGWGETQYF	TGCAGTGCTAGTGTAGGGGGATGGGGGGAGACCCAGTACTTC
NA	TRBV6-1	NA	TRBJ1-2	CASSEVGEGYGYTF	TGTGCCAGCAGTGAGGTTGGGGAGGGCTATGGCTACACCTTC
NA	TRBV30	NA	TRBJ1-2	CAWGQSYGYTF	TGTGCCTGGGGACAGTCCTATGGCTACACCTTC
TRBD1	TRBV6-5	few	TRBJ2-5	CASRGTGGETQYF	TGTGCCAGCAGGGGGACAGGGGGAGAGACCCAGTACTTC
NA	TRBV28	NA	TRBJ2-7	CASVAGTRVREQYF	TGTGCCAGCGTCGCCGGGACAAGGGTTCGCGAGCAGTACTTC
NA	TRBV6-5	NA	TRBJ2-4	CASSYFAGEGKNIQYF	TGTGCCAGCAGTTACTTCGCAGGGGAAGGCAAAAACATTCAGTACTTC
NA	TRBV12-3/TRBV12-4	NA	TRBJ2-6	CASSLDSNVLTF	TGTGCCAGCAGTTTAGACTCCAACGTCCTGACTTTC
NA	TRBV6-2/TRBV6-3	NA	TRBJ1-5	CASSYPLAGMYQPQHF	TGTGCCAGCAGTTACCCACTGGCAGGGATGTATCAGCCCCAGCATTTT
NA	TRBV9	NA	TRBJ1-6	CASSVDSNSPLHF	TGTGCCAGCAGCGTGGACAGTAATTCACCCCTCCACTTT
TRBD1	TRBV18	once	TRBJ1-6	CASSRQQDRNSPLHF	TGTGCCAGCTCACGACAGCAGGACAGGAATTCACCCCTCCACTTT
NA	TRBV7-6	NA	TRBJ2-7	CASRPTADTAYEQYF	TGTGCCAGCAGACCAACCGCCGACACGGCCTACGAGCAGTACTTC
NA	TRBV3-1/TRBV3-2	once	TRBJ2-7	CASSIKGSYEQYF	TGTGCCAGCAGCATAAAAGGGAGTTACGAGCAGTACTTC
NA	TRBV7-2	NA	TRBJ1-6	CASIPTAGGRASPLHF	TGTGCCAGCATCCCGACGGCGGGAGGGAGGGCTTCACCCCTCCACTTT
NA	TRBV10-3	NA	TRBJ2-3	CAISESRNTQYF	TGTGCCATCAGTGAGTCGAGGAACACGCAGTATTTT
TRBD2	TRBV7-2	NA	TRBJ2-3	CASSPGLAGGSVSDTQYF	TGTGCCAGCAGCCCGGGACTAGCGGGGGGCTCGGTGTCAGATACGCAGTATTTT
TRBD2	TRBV7-9	NA	TRBJ2-3	CASSSGLAGITDTQYF	TGTGCCAGCAGCTCCGGACTAGCGGGGATTACAGATACGCAGTATTTT
NA	TRBV9	NA	TRBJ1-1	CASSGQVMNTEAFF	TGTGCCAGCAGCGGACAAGTCATGAACACTGAAGCTTTCTTT
NA	TRBV6-5	NA	TRBJ1-1	CAVRPGDGNTEAFF	TGTGCCGTACGTCCGGGGGATGGGAACACTGAAGCTTTCTTT
TRBD1	TRBV5-4	NA	TRBJ1-1	CASSSTGGNTEAFF	TGTGCCAGCAGCTCTACAGGGGGCAACACTGAAGCTTTCTTT
TRBD1	TRBV5-1	many	TRBJ1-2	CASSRGQGWGNYGYTF	TGCGCCAGCAGCCGGGGACAGGGCTGGGGGAACTATGGCTACACCTTC